This T cell receptor (beta chain) was identified during a study of OX40 agonist ivuxolimab in advanced cancers. Study background: Clinicians treated patients with ivuxolimab, an agonistic anti-OX40 (CD134) antibody. General study points: Antigen targets of the expanded peripheral T cells went undetermined.

There are 14 residues in the CDR3. Between the trimmed V and J ends, which lost 4 bases and 7 bases, there was a span of 18 bases. CDR1 SGHRS and CDR2 YFSETQ come from the germline V gene. Only in-frame clones appear in the TCRdb table, and some are missing; sequencing was by immunoSEQ multiplex PCR. The sample contains 60,000 to 100,000 clones, under 85% of which appear only once. Of note for this clone: Its antigen is unknown.

This material consisted of CD4+ or CD8+ T cells sorted from blood, taken in a trial of the OX40 agonist ivuxolimab. This chain links TRBV5-1 with TRBJ2-7; a possible D gene is TRBD2 (5 bases). The TCR originated in an adult with an advanced solid tumor such as melanoma, head and neck, liver or kidney cancer. CDR3 region: CASSPSNVEAEQYF. CDR3 nucleotide sequence: TGCGCCAGCAGCCCCTCAAACGTGGAGGCGGAGCAGTACTTC.